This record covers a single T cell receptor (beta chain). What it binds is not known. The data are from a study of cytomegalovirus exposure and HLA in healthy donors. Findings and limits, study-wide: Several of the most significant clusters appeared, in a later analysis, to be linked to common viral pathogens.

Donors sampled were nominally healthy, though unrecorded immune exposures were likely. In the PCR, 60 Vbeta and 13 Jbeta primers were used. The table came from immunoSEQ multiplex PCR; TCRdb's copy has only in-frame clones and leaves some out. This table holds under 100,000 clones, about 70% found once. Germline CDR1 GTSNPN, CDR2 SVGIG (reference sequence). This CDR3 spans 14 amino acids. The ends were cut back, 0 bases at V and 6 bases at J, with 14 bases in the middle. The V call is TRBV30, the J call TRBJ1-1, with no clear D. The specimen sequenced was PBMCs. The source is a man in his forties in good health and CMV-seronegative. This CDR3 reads CAWSVLQADPEAFF. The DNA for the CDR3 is TGTGCCTGGAGTGTACTCCAGGCAGACCCTGAAGCTTTCTTT.